This TCR beta chain was obtained from a study of STAT5B mutations in CD4+ large granular lymphocyte leukemia (dated by TCRdb to between 2021 and 2023). About the study as a whole: Among the healthy controls, the CDR3 'QG' motif was associated with a particular HLA allele. Flow cytometry performed on FACSCanto II or FACSVerse showed that the purified fractions had more than 95% purity among lymphocytes. The TCRbeta repertoires of CD4+ T-cell large granular lymphocyte leukemia patients were compared with the TCRbeta repertoires of healthy blood donors.

The healthy control group was made up of around 34 blood donors, and the Finnish Red Cross blood service supplied their buffy coats. All TCR-sequenced material derived from peripheral blood: patient blood samples and healthy donor buffy coats. Peripheral blood mononuclear cells were isolated by Ficoll-Hypaque gradient centrifugation. CD4+ cells were purified magnetically from the buffy coats of healthy controls. The Gentra Puregene Cell and Tissue kit was used to extract genomic DNA, and a Qubit 2.0 fluorometer was used to measure the amount of genomic DNA. Measured from the cysteine to the phenylalanine, the CDR3 is 15 residues long. Of all the DNA, just the CDR3 is kept, 45 bases in frame from base 1. Trimming removed 6 bases from V and 0 bases from J, leaving 13 bases between the germline ends. Taken from the germline V gene, the CDR1 and CDR2 loops are SNHLY and FYNNEI. Overall results and qualifications from the work: Each patient's main leukemic clonotypes were private, but approximately 26% of these clonotypes showed up at low frequency in the non-leukemic repertoires of other patients. TRBV06-family usage was enriched among the top patient clones (8/27) compared with healthy controls (2/35). Greater clonality appeared to be present in CD4-sorted patient repertoires than in healthy CD4+ repertoires, and the difference was retained after the putative leukemic clones were removed. The data were not HLA-matched, and the higher clonality in CD4+ T-LGLL than in CD8+ T-LGLL could be due to the relatively small sample size.

TCRbeta rearrangements were sequenced from genomic DNA using the immunoSEQ assay at survey resolution. Under the source paper's analysis protocol: A lowest detectable productive clonotype frequency of 2.59 x 10-5 was observed in the TCR sequencing data. Only productive TCRbeta rearrangements, defined as complete and in-frame sequences, were included in the analyses. Simpson clonality, calculated in the immunoSEQ Analyzer version 3.0, was used as the measure of sample clonality. Based on frequency, clones were grouped as very rare, small, medium, large (1-20%) or hyperexpanded (>20%). OLGA 1.2.3 estimated generation probabilities, VDJtools produced V-gene circos plots, VDJdb was queried for specificities, and GLIPH identified CDR3 motifs. What TCRdb holds here is the immuneACCESS table cut down to in-frame rearrangements. Part of the clones is not present; checked against another copy, under half of the missing clones reflect an unresolved V gene, and the others are unexplained. That table gives V, J and clone size, and the DNA gave D and trimming. A total of about 31,000 clones appear in this sample, around 70% of them only once. Jointly, the top ten make up approximately 0.99% of the sample.

Concerning this clone itself: It lacks a known antigen. No quality values exist for individual bases; no much larger clone is one base distant.

The chain uses TRBV2 and TRBJ2-3; the D gene identity is not certain. Sequencing was carried out using CD4+ T cells from blood buffy coats. The clonotype was recovered from a human donor in good health. At the DNA level, the sequence is TGTGCCAGCAGCATCGGCTTTAAGAGCACAGATACGCAGTATTTT. Translated, this gives CASSIGFKSTDTQYF.